The rows below give T cell receptor beta chains drawn from one sample of a study of cytomegalovirus exposure and HLA in healthy donors. The protocol was immunoSEQ multiplex PCR, while the TCRdb copy is restricted to in-frame clones and leaves out a portion. The sample consists of some 100,000 clones, roughly 84% of them appearing once. Sequencing was carried out using PBMCs. The receptor set was obtained from a woman in her late teens or twenties in good health and CMV-seronegative. CDR3s include the opening cysteine and the closing phenylalanine or tryptophan. Fields, in order: D gene, V gene, J gene, CDR3 protein. D genes are given only for firm matches.

-	TRBV28	TRBJ2-7	CASSLTGSISEQYF
-	TRBV28	TRBJ1-2	CASSRTSGQTYGYTF
-	TRBV2	TRBJ1-3	CASSEGGSGNTIYF
TRBD2	TRBV6-5	TRBJ2-3	CASSSGGGTRDTQYF
TRBD1	TRBV6-5	TRBJ1-1	CASRRTRRGRGAFF
TRBD2	TRBV4-3	TRBJ2-5	CASSQEGSGSQETQYF
TRBD2	TRBV7-2	TRBJ2-3	CASSLGLAGNTDTQYF
-	TRBV5-6	TRBJ2-7	CASSYHPTGSYEQYF
TRBD2	TRBV2	TRBJ2-1	CASSLAGGLSGEQFF
-	TRBV19	TRBJ2-1	CASSQWLEDNEQFF
TRBD1	TRBV11-2	TRBJ1-1	CASSFGQGEAFF
TRBD1	TRBV5-1	TRBJ1-1	CASKELGQMNTEAFF
TRBD1	TRBV29-1	TRBJ2-7	CSVELTGGRFEQYF
-	TRBV5-1	TRBJ1-1	CASSPLGTWNTEAFF
TRBD2	TRBV6-6	TRBJ2-5	CASRGLAWQTQYF
TRBD2	TRBV30	TRBJ2-3	CAWRGWTRSTDTQYF
-	TRBV11-2	TRBJ1-1	CASSPGRFGAFF
TRBD2	TRBV4-3	TRBJ2-7	CASSQYSGKYEQYF
-	TRBV6-5	TRBJ1-2	CASSYADNYGYTF
-	TRBV11-3	TRBJ2-3	CASSLGGLPTDTQYF
-	TRBV9	TRBJ2-7	CASSVGRDSYEQYF
-	TRBV7-9	TRBJ1-1	CSSELWAGQAFF
TRBD2	TRBV28	TRBJ2-7	CASSFGGRQYF
-	TRBV28	TRBJ2-5	CASSLYQGEVETQYF
-	TRBV7-8	TRBJ2-7	CASSLAYLSYEQYF
TRBD2	TRBV5-1	TRBJ2-7	CASSFDETSGSPYYEQYF
-	TRBV20-1	TRBJ1-1	CGGEMNTEAFF
TRBD2	TRBV6-1	TRBJ2-1	CASSEEAGGQNEQFF
-	TRBV7-8	TRBJ2-3	CASSPRGGINTQYF
TRBD1	TRBV7-9	TRBJ2-1	CASSRIGTGEGGYNEQFF
-	TRBV4-2	TRBJ1-2	CASSQEAFRGRDYGYTF
TRBD1	TRBV27	TRBJ1-1	CASSPLDRDAEAFF
-	TRBV6-5	-	CASSPLTVYEQYF
-	TRBV2	TRBJ2-7	CASSESNSRSSYEQYF
-	TRBV28	TRBJ2-1	CATDRNNEQFF
-	TRBV2	TRBJ2-7	CASRSSRWQYEQYF
-	TRBV28	TRBJ1-2	CASSLPANYGYTF
-	TRBV11-1	TRBJ1-1	CASSYRGHSYTEAFF
TRBD1	TRBV28	TRBJ2-7	CASSTGTGFYEQYF
-	TRBV28	TRBJ1-4	CASSRGEGATNEKLFF
TRBD1	TRBV28	TRBJ1-3	CASSRTGASGNTIYF
TRBD2	TRBV7-2	TRBJ2-5	CASSLGLAYETQYF
-	TRBV29-1	TRBJ2-1	CSVTGHSLGSYNEQFF
-	TRBV30	TRBJ2-7	CAWATGTPYEQYF
TRBD1	TRBV5-6	TRBJ2-7	CASSSQGDPYEQYF
TRBD2	TRBV7-2	TRBJ2-7	CASSLAPSGGSHEQYF
TRBD2	TRBV7-3	TRBJ2-2	CASSLRGGGAGELFF
TRBD1	TRBV28	TRBJ2-4	CASSFSVRGPLAKNIQYF
TRBD1	TRBV19	TRBJ1-2	CASSRGTESDGYTF
TRBD2	TRBV11-2	TRBJ2-7	CASSGFAGGREQYF
TRBD1	TRBV30	TRBJ1-1	CAWSGTGNTEAFF
TRBD2	TRBV11-3	TRBJ2-3	CASSPRTSGSTDTQYF
TRBD2	TRBV5-4	TRBJ2-1	CASSFGLADNNEQFF
-	TRBV5-6	TRBJ1-6	CASSLGLDNSPLHF